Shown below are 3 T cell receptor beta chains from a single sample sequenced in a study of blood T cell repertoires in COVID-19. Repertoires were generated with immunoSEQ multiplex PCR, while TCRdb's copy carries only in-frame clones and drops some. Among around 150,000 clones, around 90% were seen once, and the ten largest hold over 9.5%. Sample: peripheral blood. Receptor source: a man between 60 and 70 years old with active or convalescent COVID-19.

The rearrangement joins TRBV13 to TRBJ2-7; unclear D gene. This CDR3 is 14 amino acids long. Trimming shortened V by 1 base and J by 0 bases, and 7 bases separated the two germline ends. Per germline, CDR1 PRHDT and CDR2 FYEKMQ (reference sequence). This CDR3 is CASSLAYGSYEQYF. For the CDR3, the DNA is TGTGCCAGCAGCTTAGCATACGGCTCCTACGAGCAGTACTTC.

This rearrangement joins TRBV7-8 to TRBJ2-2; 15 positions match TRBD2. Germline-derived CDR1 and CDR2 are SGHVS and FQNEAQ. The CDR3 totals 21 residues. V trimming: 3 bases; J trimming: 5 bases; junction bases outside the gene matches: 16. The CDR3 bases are TGTGCCAGCAGCTTTCGTCGTTGGACTAGCGGGAGGGCCCCGGGGACCGGGGAGCTGTTTTTT. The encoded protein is CASSFRRWTSGRAPGTGELFF.

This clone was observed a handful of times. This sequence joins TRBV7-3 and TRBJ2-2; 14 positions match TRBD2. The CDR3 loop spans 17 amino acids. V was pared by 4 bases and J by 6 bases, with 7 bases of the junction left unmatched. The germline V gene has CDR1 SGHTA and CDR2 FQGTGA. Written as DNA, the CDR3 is TGTGCCAGCAGCTGGGGACTAGCGGGAGTTCGGGCCGGGGAGCTGTTTTTT. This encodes CASSWGLAGVRAGELFF.